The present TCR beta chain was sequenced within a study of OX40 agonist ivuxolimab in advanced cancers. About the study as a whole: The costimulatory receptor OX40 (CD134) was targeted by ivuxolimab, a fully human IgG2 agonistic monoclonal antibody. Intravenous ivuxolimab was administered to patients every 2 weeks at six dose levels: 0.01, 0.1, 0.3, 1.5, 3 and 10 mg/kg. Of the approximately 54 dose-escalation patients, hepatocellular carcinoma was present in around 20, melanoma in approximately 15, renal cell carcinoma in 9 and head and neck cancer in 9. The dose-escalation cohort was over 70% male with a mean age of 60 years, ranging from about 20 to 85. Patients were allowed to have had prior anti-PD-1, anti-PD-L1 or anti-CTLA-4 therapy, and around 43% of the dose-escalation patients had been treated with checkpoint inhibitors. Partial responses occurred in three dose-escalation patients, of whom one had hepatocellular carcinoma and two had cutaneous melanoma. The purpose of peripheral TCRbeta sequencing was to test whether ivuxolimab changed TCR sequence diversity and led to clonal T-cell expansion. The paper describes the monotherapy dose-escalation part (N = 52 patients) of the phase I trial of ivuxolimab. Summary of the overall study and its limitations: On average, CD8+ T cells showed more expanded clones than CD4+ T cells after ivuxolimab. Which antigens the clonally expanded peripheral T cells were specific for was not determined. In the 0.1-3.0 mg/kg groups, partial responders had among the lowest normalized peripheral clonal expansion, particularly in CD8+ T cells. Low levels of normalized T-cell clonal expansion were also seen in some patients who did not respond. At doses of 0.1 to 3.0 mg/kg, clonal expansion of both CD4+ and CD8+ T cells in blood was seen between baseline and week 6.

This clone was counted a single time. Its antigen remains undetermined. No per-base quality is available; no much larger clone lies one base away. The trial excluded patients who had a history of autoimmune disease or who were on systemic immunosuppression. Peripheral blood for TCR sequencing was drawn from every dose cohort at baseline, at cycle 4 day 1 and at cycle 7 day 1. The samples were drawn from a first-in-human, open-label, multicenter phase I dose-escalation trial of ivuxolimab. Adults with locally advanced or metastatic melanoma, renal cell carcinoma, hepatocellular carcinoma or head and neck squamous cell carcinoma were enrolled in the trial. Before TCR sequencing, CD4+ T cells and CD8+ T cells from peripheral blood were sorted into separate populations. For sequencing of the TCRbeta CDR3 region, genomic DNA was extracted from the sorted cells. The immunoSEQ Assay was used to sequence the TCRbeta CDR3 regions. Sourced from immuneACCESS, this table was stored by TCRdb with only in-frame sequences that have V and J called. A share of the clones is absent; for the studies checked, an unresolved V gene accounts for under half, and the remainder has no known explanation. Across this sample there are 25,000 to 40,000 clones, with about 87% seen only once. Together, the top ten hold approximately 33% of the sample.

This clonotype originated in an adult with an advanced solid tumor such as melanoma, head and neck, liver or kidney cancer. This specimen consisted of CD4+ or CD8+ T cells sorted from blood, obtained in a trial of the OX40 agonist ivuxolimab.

The nucleotide sequence reads as follows: TGTGCCAGCAGTGAAGCCCGTCTGGTTCGCGATCAGCCCCAGCATTTT. This yields the protein CASSEARLVRDQPQHF. The rearrangement combines TRBV2 with TRBJ1-5, with no confidently assigned D gene. V lost 0 bases and J lost 5 bases; the stretch between them is 14 bases long. There are 16 amino acids in the CDR3, from cysteine to phenylalanine inclusive. The DNA shown is the 48-base CDR3, in frame from base 1. CDR1 is given as SNHLY and CDR2 as FYNNEI, both from the germline V gene.